This passage covers 2 T cell receptor beta chains from one sample sequenced in a study of T cell responses to AZD1222 COVID-19 vaccine. Here immunoSEQ multiplex PCR was the method, and the copy in TCRdb shows in-frame clones only, minus some. The sample consists of tens of thousands of clones, 70% to 90% of them appearing once. This sample comprised peripheral blood, obtained 28 days after the second AZD1222 dose. These receptors were collected from an adult who received the AZD1222 COVID-19 vaccine.

The sample holds a few counts of this clone. The sample holds other DNA sequences that translate to the same CDR3. This chain uses TRBV5-1 with TRBJ1-2; D unclear. The CDR3 sequence is 13 residues long. The germline V gene has CDR1 SGHRS and CDR2 YFSETQ. The V and J ends lost 5 bases and 3 bases respectively, with 11 bases between them. The CDR3 DNA sequence: TGCGCCAGCAGACCAGGAACTTACTATGGCTACACCTTC. It is translated as CASRPGTYYGYTF.

The chain couples TRBV12-5 to TRBJ2-1; TRBD1 might be the D (6 bases). Trimming stripped 2 bases from V and 6 bases from J, with 14 bases between. The CDR3 spans 15 residues. Per germline, CDR1 LGHNT and CDR2 FRNRAP. The CDR3 spells CASGLSVGASNEQFF. The CDR3 nucleotides are TGTGCTAGTGGTTTGTCCGTGGGGGCAAGCAATGAGCAGTTCTTC.